The clone carrying this T cell receptor beta chain occurred a few times. Its antigen is unidentified. The sample belongs to a study of post-analysis software for immune sequencing data. Study background: The patients showed relapsing-remitting, secondary progressive and progressive-relapsing multiple sclerosis courses.

Whole-study findings and limits: Same-batch samples co-clustered strongly by F measure. Significantly decreased normalized Chao1 diversity was recorded for multiple sclerosis patients relative to controls. TRBV segments more frequent in patients than in controls numbered five and included TRBV5-6, TRBV5-1 and TRBV20-1.

Every TCR beta cDNA library bore unique molecular identifiers. T cells numbering roughly 0.85 to 10 million gave rise to some 520,000 cDNA molecules. Each CDR3 protein is one row after TCRdb ran MiXCR on the PCR reads. In the table there are hundreds of thousands of distinct CDR3 sequences, about 60% of which are singletons. Trimming stripped 0 bases from V and 2 bases from J, with 8 bases between. The CDR3 runs to 13 residues. Germline CDR1 reads DFQATT; CDR2 reads SNEGSKA (reference sequence). This receptor was obtained from a girl aged 2 to 9 with multiple sclerosis. The material sequenced was blood. The chain joins TRBV20-1 to TRBJ2-7, with D uncertain. CDR3 in amino acids: CSARDFRPYEQYF. CDR3 coding DNA: TGCAGTGCTAGAGATTTTAGGCCCTACGAGCAGTACTTC.